A single sample gave rise to the 18 T cell receptor beta chains below, sequenced in a study of response to subunit inactivated influenza vaccine. MiXCR was run by TCRdb on the RT-PCR reads, yielding one entry per CDR3 protein. The table shows about 500,000 distinct CDR3 sequences, with approximately 13% occurring only once. The sequenced sample was PBMCs from blood, obtained roughly 47 days after vaccination. The receptors were sampled from a man aged 50-60 years who received an inactivated influenza vaccine.

This clonotype was counted a few times. The gene calls are TRBV7-8 and TRBJ2-7, with TRBD2 matching over 8 bases. CDR1 and CDR2 (germline): SGHVS, FQNEAQ. The J segment lost 1 base and the V segment lost 1 base, leaving 15 bases of the junction unmatched. This CDR3 is 19 amino acids long. CDR3 sequence (DNA): TGTGCCAGCAGCTTAGACGGACTAGCAGTCGTCCTACCTTCCTACGAGCAGTACTTC. This codes for CASSLDGLAVVLPSYEQYF.

The chain recombines TRBV24-1 with TRBJ2-6, with no clear D. The ends were cut back, 6 bases at V and 2 bases at J, with 4 bases in the middle. CDR1 is KGHDR, CDR2 SFDVKD, per germline. This CDR3 has 13 amino acids. Here the CDR3 reads CATSYPGANVLTF. Here the CDR3 DNA reads TGTGCCACCAGTTACCCTGGGGCCAACGTCCTGACTTTC.

V and J are TRBV30 and TRBJ1-5; 7 bases are a match to TRBD1. The CDR3 covers 13 residues. Germline V gives CDR1 GTSNPN, CDR2 SVGIG (reference sequence). The V and J ends lost 1 base and 7 bases, in that order; junction bases with no gene match: 4. CDR3 in amino acids: CAWSAQGGQPQHF. The DNA of the CDR3 is TGTGCCTGGAGTGCTCAGGGGGGGCAGCCCCAGCATTTT. Full variable domain (missing parts from reference TRBV30 and TRBJ1-5): SQTIHQWPATLVQPVGSPLSLECTVEGTSNPNLYWYRQAAGRGLQLLFYSVGIGQISSEVPQNLSASRPQDRQFILSSKKLLLSDSGFYLCAWSAQGGQPQHFGDGTRLSIL.

This clonotype was detected many times. The chain links TRBV20-1 to TRBJ2-7; TRBD2 aligns across 10 bases. V gave up 4 bases and J gave up 1 base; unmatched junction bases: 7. CDR3 length: 15 residues. Per germline, CDR1 DFQATT and CDR2 SNEGSKA (reference sequence). The CDR3 protein is CSATTGTSVSYEQYF. Written as DNA, the CDR3 is TGCAGTGCTACGACCGGGACTAGCGTTTCCTACGAGCAGTACTTC.

This clonotype was detected ten times or more. The chain couples TRBV9 to TRBJ2-3; D unresolved. Germline V gene data show CDR1 as SGDLS and CDR2 as YYNGEE. Trimming stripped 4 bases from V and 2 bases from J, with 14 bases between. The CDR3 loop spans 15 amino acids. The CDR3 nucleotides are TGTGCCAGCAGCACCCGAACCGGAACCACAGATACGCAGTATTTT. Encoded protein: CASSTRTGTTDTQYF.

The chain employs TRBV7-2 and TRBJ2-1; 12 bases are a match to TRBD2. V shed 4 bases, J shed 3 bases, and the junction held 4 bases outside the gene matches. CDR3 length: 16 amino acids. Germline CDR1 is SGHTA and CDR2 is FQGNSA. The DNA for the CDR3 is TGTGCCAGCAGCTCGCTAGCGGGGGGGGACTACAATGAGCAGTTCTTC. It is translated as CASSSLAGGDYNEQFF.

The rearrangement uses TRBV5-1 and TRBJ1-2, with D tentatively TRBD1 (5 bases). V lost 0 bases and J lost 5, with 17 bases in between. This CDR3 is built from 16 residues. Germline-derived CDR1 and CDR2 are SGHRS and YFSETQ. The CDR3 region has the DNA TGCGCCAGCAGCTTGGCGGCAGGGAGGCCTCAGTATGGCTACACCTTC. Its translation: CASSLAAGRPQYGYTF.

The V gene is TRBV7-2, the J gene TRBJ2-2, with TRBD1 matching over 10 bases. Germline V gene lookup returns CDR1 SGHTA and CDR2 FQGNSA. The CDR3 has 15 amino acids. V was clipped by 7 bases and J by 3 bases; unmatched bases: 5. CDR3 bases: TGTGCCAGCAACAAAGGACAGGGGGACACCGGGGAGCTGTTTTTT. This gives the protein CASNKGQGDTGELFF. Variable domain in full (rest from reference TRBV7-2 and TRBJ2-2): GAGVSQSPSNKVTEKGKDVELRCDPISGHTALYWYRQSLGQGLEFLIYFQGNSAPDKSGLPSDRFSAERTGGSVSTLTIQRTQQEDSAVYLCASNKGQGDTGELFFGEGSRLTVL.

This clonotype was detected a few times. V and J are TRBV28 and TRBJ1-5; a possible D gene is TRBD1 (6 bases). Germline-derived CDR1 and CDR2 are MDHEN and SYDVKM. This CDR3 has 14 residues. Between the trimmed V and J ends, which lost 6 bases and 0 bases, there was a span of 9 bases. This CDR3 reads CASRRDISNQPQHF. The CDR3 nucleotides read TGTGCCAGCAGACGGGACATTAGCAATCAGCCCCAGCATTTT.

This clonotype was counted only a few times. The CDR3 here is CATSDSDREQFF. Here the CDR3 DNA reads TGTGCCACCAGTGATTCGGACAGGGAGCAGTTCTTC. The chain couples TRBV24-1 to TRBJ2-1; 7 nucleotides agree with TRBD1. Germline V gene lookup returns CDR1 KGHDR and CDR2 SFDVKD. J lost 10 bases, V lost 2 bases, and 1 base had no gene match. The CDR3 contains 12 residues.

The chain is built from TRBV7-9 and TRBJ2-7; D is possibly TRBD2 (5 bases). The CDR3 is 15 amino acids. V was pared by 0 bases and J by 1 base, with 10 bases between. Germline V gene sequence: CDR1 SEHNR, CDR2 FQNEAQ (reference sequence). In DNA form, the CDR3 reads TGTGCCAGCAGCTTAGCGCTCGGGATATCCTACGAGCAGTACTTC. Amino acids: CASSLALGISYEQYF.

This clonotype has just a few counts. The chain joins TRBV5-1 to TRBJ2-7; 10 nucleotides align to TRBD2. Trimming at V came to 0 bases and at J to 3 bases, leaving 9 bases not matched to a gene. The CDR3 length is 17 residues. CDR1 is SGHRS, CDR2 YFSETQ, per germline. Here the CDR3 reads CASSLEASGGPYYEQYF. The DNA for the CDR3 is TGCGCCAGCAGCTTGGAGGCTAGCGGGGGCCCTTACTACGAGCAGTACTTC.

Ten or more counts support this clonotype. The chain recombines TRBV6-6 with TRBJ2-2; D is ambiguous. Germline-derived CDR1 and CDR2 are MNHNY and SVGAGI (reference sequence). Trimming left V 2 bases short and J 5 bases short, with 6 bases between. This CDR3 region has 13 residues. For the CDR3, the DNA is TGTGCCAGCAGTTACGGGCCGACCGGGGAGCTGTTTTTT. This codes for CASSYGPTGELFF.

V and J are TRBV29-1 and TRBJ2-7; D might be TRBD1 or TRBD2, each matching 5 bases. The CDR3 runs 12 residues. V lost 3 bases to trimming and J lost 3 bases, with 9 bases between them. Per the germline V gene, CDR1 is SQVTM and CDR2 is ANQGSEA. The CDR3 sequence: CSVDGTFYEQYF. As DNA, the CDR3 is TGCAGCGTTGACGGGACCTTCTACGAGCAGTACTTC.

This clonotype has a count of ten or more. The J gene is TRBJ2-3, the V gene TRBV3-1; weak D call: TRBD2 (6 bases). Looked up from germline, CDR1 is LGHDT and CDR2 is YNNKEL (reference sequence). V lost 4 bases and J 9 bases, leaving 17 bases between the germline ends. The CDR3 covers 14 residues. The CDR3 is CASSPGTPVETQYF. DNA of the CDR3: TGTGCCAGCAGCCCCGGGACTCCGGTGGAAACGCAGTATTTT.

This chain connects TRBV12-3 or TRBV12-4 to TRBJ2-1, with 13 nucleotides matching TRBD2. V shed 6 bases and J 5 bases; nucleotides not matched to a gene: 7. The CDR3 has 16 residues. The CDR3 DNA reads as TGTGCCAGCAGGCGGACTAGCGGGAGTATCCACAATGAGCAGTTCTTC. This codes for CASRRTSGSIHNEQFF.

This chain connects TRBV5-1 to TRBJ1-1, with D possibly TRBD1 on 6 matching bases. Trimming shortened V by 3 bases and J by 6 bases, and 15 bases separated the two germline ends. CDR1 and CDR2 from the germline V gene are SGHRS and YFSETQ. This CDR3 has 14 amino acids. CDR3 region: CASSSRGNHPEAFF. CDR3 DNA sequence: TGCGCCAGCAGCTCCAGGGGAAATCATCCTGAAGCTTTCTTT.

This clonotype was seen only a few times. The chain uses TRBV6-2 or TRBV6-3 and TRBJ2-5, with D perhaps TRBD1 (5 bases). Trimming took 7 bases from V and 2 from J, leaving 14 bases between them. CDR3 length: 14 residues. Germline CDR1 reads MNHEY; CDR2 reads SVGEGT. CDR3 in amino acids: CASTHRTGQETQYF. The CDR3 coding sequence is TGTGCCAGCACCCACAGGACCGGTCAAGAGACCCAGTACTTC.